These 24 T cell receptor beta chains share one sample of origin, sequenced in a study of radiotherapy plus CTLA-4 blockade in lung cancer. Repertoires were generated with immunoSEQ multiplex PCR, while TCRdb's copy carries only in-frame clones and drops some. Among some 100,000 clones, more than 65% were seen once, and the ten largest hold approximately 5.2%. The specimen was peripheral blood, collected from a patient treated with radiotherapy plus ipilimumab. The origin of the receptors is a human donor with non-small cell lung cancer who had a partial response to radiotherapy plus ipilimumab.

The chain couples TRBV7-9 to TRBJ1-2; TRBD1 matches 9 bases. The V gene's germline CDR1 is SEHNR and CDR2 FQNEAQ (reference sequence). The CDR3 is 15 amino acids. Unmatched junction bases numbered 8, after V lost 5 bases and J lost 4 bases. DNA for the CDR3: TGTGCCAGCAGCAAGGGGGGACAGGGACGCTATGGCTACACCTTC. Translating it yields CASSKGGQGRYGYTF.

DNA for the CDR3: TGTGCCAGCAATGTAAACGGGAACTATGGCTACACCTTC. Residues: CASNVNGNYGYTF. The chain carries TRBV28 and TRBJ1-2; no clear D gene. There are 13 residues in the CDR3. V shed 7 bases and J shed 2 bases, with 11 bases lying between them. Germline loops: CDR1 MDHEN, CDR2 SYDVKM.

V gene TRBV27 combines with J gene TRBJ2-7; 10 bases are a match to TRBD1. The germline V gene encodes CDR1 MNHEY and CDR2 SMNVEV (reference sequence). CDR3 size: 14 residues. V lost 6 bases and J lost 8; bases outside the gene matches: 10. The CDR3, as DNA: TGTGCCAGCAGCACACGGGACAGGGGACGTAAGCAGTACTTC. This translates into CASSTRDRGRKQYF.

The chain employs TRBV10-3 and TRBJ1-3; TRBD1 agrees at 8 bases. CDR1 and CDR2 (germline): ENHRY, SYGVKD. V lost 2 bases, J lost 3 bases, and 0 bases stayed unmatched. This CDR3 contains 14 residues. The CDR3 DNA is TGTGCCATCAGTGAGACAGGGGGTGGAAACACCATATATTTT. This codes for CAISETGGGNTIYF.

This chain uses TRBV7-9 with TRBJ2-7; maybe TRBD2 (5 bases). The germline gives CDR1 SEHNR, CDR2 FQNEAQ (reference sequence). The CDR3 is 15 amino acids. V lost 5 bases to trimming and J lost 1 base, with 15 bases between them. The CDR3 region has the DNA TGTGCCAGCAGCCGTGGGAGCAAAGGATCCTACGAGCAGTACTTC. It encodes CASSRGSKGSYEQYF.

The chain is built from TRBV6-6 and TRBJ2-7; 7 bases agree with TRBD2. The CDR3 has 13 amino acids. The ends lost 4 bases at V and 3 bases at J; junction bases unmatched: 3. The germline gives CDR1 MNHNY, CDR2 SVGAGI (reference sequence). CDR3 nucleotide sequence: TGTGCCAGCAGTTTGGCGGGGGTCTACGAGCAGTACGTC. Its translation is CASSLAGVYEQYV.

A few counts support this clone. The CDR3 DNA reads as TGTGCCAGCAGCGTTGAACTAGCGGTCGGGACCCAGTACTTC. Residues: CASSVELAVGTQYF. The genes are TRBV9 and TRBJ2-5, with TRBD2 matching 8 bases. CDR1 and CDR2 (germline): SGDLS, YYNGEE. Losses at the gene ends were 2 bases for V and 7 bases for J; bases not matched to a gene: 7. CDR3 length equals 14 residues. Full variable domain (remainder filled in from reference TRBV9 and TRBJ2-5): DSGVTQTPKHLITATGQRVTLRCSPRSGDLSVYWYQQSLDQGLQFLIQYYNGEERAKGNILERFSAQQFPDLHSELNLSSLELGDSALYFCASSVELAVGTQYFGPGTRLLVL.

The chain links TRBV9 to TRBJ2-7; 7 bases are shared with TRBD1. Germline CDR1 SGDLS, CDR2 YYNGEE. CDR3 length: 15 amino acids. The trim removed 3 bases at V and 4 bases at J, leaving 10 bases unmatched. CDR3 bases: TGTGCCAGCAGCGCAACTCCGGGACAGAAGTACGAGCAGTACTTC. Encoded protein: CASSATPGQKYEQYF.

The chain joins TRBV19 to TRBJ1-4; TRBD1 matches at 7 bases. This CDR3 contains 15 residues. Trimming took 5 bases from V and 3 from J; bases not matched to a gene: 6. CDR1 and CDR2 from the germline V gene are LNHDA and SQIVND (reference sequence). For the CDR3, the DNA is TGTGCCAGTAGTCCGACAGGGCGGGCTAATGAAAAACTGTTTTTT. Translated, it gives CASSPTGRANEKLFF.

The chain has TRBV5-6 and TRBJ2-4; a weak D match, TRBD1 (6 bases). CDR3 length: 15 amino acids. V was shortened by 4 bases and J by 0 bases, with 11 bases between the two germline ends. CDR1 is SGHDT and CDR2 is YYEEEE in the germline V gene. The DNA of the CDR3 is TGTGCCAGCAGCAAATTACAGGGAGCCAAAAACATTCAGTACTTC. It translates to CASSKLQGAKNIQYF.

V and J are TRBV4-1 and TRBJ2-5, with a weak D call TRBD1 (5 bases). Germline V lookup: CDR1 MGHRA, CDR2 YSYEKL. V was clipped by 1 base and J by 11 bases, with 20 bases between them. The CDR3 is made up of 15 amino acids. The CDR3, as DNA: TGCGCCAGCAGCCAAGCCTTCAGGGCCCTCTTTGCGCAGTACTTC. Translated: CASSQAFRALFAQYF.

The chain is built from TRBV5-8 and TRBJ1-5; tentative D call: TRBD1 (6 bases). This CDR3 contains 17 residues. The germline CDR1 and CDR2 sequences are SGHTS and YDEGEE. The V gene lost 0 bases and the J gene lost 0 bases, with 13 bases spanning the gap. The CDR3 DNA reads as TGTGCCAGCAGCTTGGAATTGGGGGCAGATAGCAATCAGCCCCAGCATTTT. It is translated as CASSLELGADSNQPQHF.

Here the CDR3 DNA reads TGTGCCATCAGTGAGGGTGGACAGGGGGCGTCCGGAAACACCATATATTTT. Its protein product is CAISEGGQGASGNTIYF. The chain is built from TRBV10-3 and TRBJ1-3; 11 bases align to TRBD1. V shed 2 bases and J 4 bases; nucleotides not matched to a gene: 7. Germline CDR1 reads ENHRY; CDR2 reads SYGVKD. The CDR3 has 17 residues.

This chain uses TRBV28 with TRBJ2-5; D is possibly TRBD2 (5 bases). TRBJ2-7 matches the DNA end more closely, so the J call is doubtful. Germline V CDR1 and CDR2: MDHEN, SYDVKM. CDR3 length equals 13 residues. The CDR3 bases are TGTGCCAGCAGTCCCGACCGGGACTACGAGCAGTACTTC. Translation gives CASSPDRDYEQYF.

The chain recombines TRBV7-9 with TRBJ1-4; D not certain. Germline lookup yields CDR1 SEHNR and CDR2 FQNEAQ (reference sequence). V was cut by 1 base and J by 0 bases, with 6 bases left in between. This CDR3 spans 15 amino acids. The CDR3 is CASSLVESTNEKLFF. The DNA of the CDR3 is TGTGCCAGCAGCTTAGTGGAGTCAACTAATGAAAAACTGTTTTTT. Filled out from reference TRBV7-9 and TRBJ1-4, the complete variable domain reads DTGVSQNPRHKITKRGQNVTFRCDPISEHNRLYWYRQTLGQGPEFLTYFQNEAQLEKSRLLSDRFSAERPKGSFSTLEIQRTEQGDSAMYLCASSLVESTNEKLFFGSGTQLSVL.

This chain's CDR3 is CASSQDRSNQPQHF. DNA of the CDR3: TGTGCCAGCAGCCAGGACAGGAGCAATCAGCCCCAGCATTTT. The chain carries TRBV27 and TRBJ1-5, with TRBD1 matching over 7 bases. The germline gives CDR1 MNHEY, CDR2 SMNVEV (reference sequence). CDR3 length: 14 amino acids. The V and J ends lost 6 bases and 1 base, in that order; junction bases with no gene match: 3.

The chain recombines TRBV18 with TRBJ2-6, with TRBD1 matching 10 bases. This CDR3 is built from 18 residues. The germline CDR1 and CDR2 sequences are KGHSH and LQKENI. The V and J ends lost 3 bases and 2 bases, in that order; junction bases with no gene match: 7. CDR3: CASSPMQGQGTGANVLTF. In nucleotides, the CDR3 is TGTGCCAGCTCACCGATGCAGGGACAGGGGACTGGGGCCAACGTCCTGACTTTC.

This clone has a single count. CDR3 DNA: TGTGCCAGCTCACCGCGACTAGCGGGAGGCTACAATGAGCAGTTCTTC. Translated: CASSPRLAGGYNEQFF. The chain recombines TRBV18 with TRBJ2-1; TRBD2 matches at 13 bases. Trimming took 3 bases from V and 3 from J; bases not matched to a gene: 2. The CDR3 consists of 16 residues. Looked up from germline, CDR1 is KGHSH and CDR2 is LQKENI.

This chain connects TRBV2 to TRBJ1-3; D perhaps matches TRBD1 (6 bases). Germline lookup yields CDR1 SNHLY and CDR2 FYNNEI. Trimming took off 6 bases at V and 0 bases at J, with 12 bases between the two ends. The CDR3 extends over 15 amino acids. Written as DNA, the CDR3 is TGTGCCAGCAGGGGGGCGCGGGTCTCTGGAAACACCATATATTTT. Amino acid sequence: CASRGARVSGNTIYF.

The chain uses TRBV19 and TRBJ1-4; D is undetermined. V was clipped by 4 bases and J by 0 bases, with 12 bases between them. CDR1 LNHDA and CDR2 SQIVND come from the germline V gene (reference sequence). The CDR3 contains 16 residues. The CDR3 DNA reads as TGTGCCAGTAGTACAATCCAGTTCACAACTAATGAAAAACTGTTTTTT. Its translation is CASSTIQFTTNEKLFF. The entire variable domain, with the rest obtained from reference TRBV19 and TRBJ1-4, is as follows: DGGITQSPKYLFRKEGQNVTLSCEQNLNHDAMYWYRQDPGQGLRLIYYSQIVNDFQKGDIAEGYSVSREKKESFPLTVTSAQKNPTAFYLCASSTIQFTTNEKLFFGSGTQLSVL.

The chain carries TRBV13 and TRBJ2-1; 9 positions agree with TRBD1. This CDR3 comprises 20 residues. The V gene end was trimmed by 4 bases and the J gene end by 8 bases; junction bases not matched to a gene: 24. In germline, CDR1 is PRHDT, CDR2 FYEKMQ (reference sequence). Here the CDR3 DNA reads TGTGCCAGCAGCTCGAACCCCCCTGGGACAGGGTCAATTTTCTCGGATGAGCAGTTCTTC. It yields the protein CASSSNPPGTGSIFSDEQFF.

This chain connects TRBV6-1 to TRBJ1-1, with D possibly being TRBD1 (5 bases). The germline V gene has CDR1 MNHNS and CDR2 SASEGT. This CDR3 comprises 18 residues. V lost 0 bases and J 0 bases, leaving 17 bases between the germline ends. The CDR3: CASSEARSYWGLNTEAFF. The CDR3 coding sequence is TGTGCCAGCAGTGAAGCGCGCTCGTATTGGGGCCTGAACACTGAAGCTTTCTTT.

This chain uses TRBV28 with TRBJ2-2; 7 nucleotides line up with TRBD2. This CDR3 has 15 residues. Looked up from germline, CDR1 is MDHEN and CDR2 is SYDVKM. V gave up 7 bases and J gave up 1 base; unmatched junction bases: 6. The CDR3 nucleotides read TGTGCCAGCATATCGGCTAGCGGGAACACCGGGGAGCTGTTTTTT. Its translation: CASISASGNTGELFF.

This clone was seen at least ten times. The rearrangement joins TRBV9 to TRBJ2-1; 14 nucleotides line up with TRBD2. The CDR3 length is 15 residues. The junction had 3 bases not matched to a gene; V was cut back by 4 bases and J by 6 bases. CDR1 and CDR2 from the germline V gene are SGDLS and YYNGEE. The CDR3, as DNA: TGTGCCAGCAGCCCCGGGACTAGCGGGAGCAATGAGCAGTTCTTC. It yields the protein CASSPGTSGSNEQFF.